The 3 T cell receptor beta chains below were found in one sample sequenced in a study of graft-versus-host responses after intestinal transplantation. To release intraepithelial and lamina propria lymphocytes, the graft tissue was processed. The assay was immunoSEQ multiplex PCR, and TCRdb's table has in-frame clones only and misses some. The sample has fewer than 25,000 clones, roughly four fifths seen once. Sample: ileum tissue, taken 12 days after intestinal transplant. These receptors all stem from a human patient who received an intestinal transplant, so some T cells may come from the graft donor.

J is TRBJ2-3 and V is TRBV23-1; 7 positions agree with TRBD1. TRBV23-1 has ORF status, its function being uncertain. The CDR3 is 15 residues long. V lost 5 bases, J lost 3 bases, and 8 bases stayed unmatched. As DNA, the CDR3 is TGCGCCAGCAGTAATAAGGGGGCCAGTACAGATACGCAGTATTTT. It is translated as CASSNKGASTDTQYF.

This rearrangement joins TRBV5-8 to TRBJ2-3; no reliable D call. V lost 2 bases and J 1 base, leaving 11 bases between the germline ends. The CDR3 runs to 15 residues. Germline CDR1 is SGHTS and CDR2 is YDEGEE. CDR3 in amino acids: CASSLAGSGTDTQYF. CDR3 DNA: TGTGCCAGCAGCTTAGCCGGGTCGGGCACAGATACGCAGTATTTT.

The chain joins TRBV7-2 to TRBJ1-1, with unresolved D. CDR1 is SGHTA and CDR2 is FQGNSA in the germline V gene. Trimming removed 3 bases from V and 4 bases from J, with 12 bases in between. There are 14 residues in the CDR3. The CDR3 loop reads CASSFMAEGTEAFF. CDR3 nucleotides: TGTGCCAGCAGCTTCATGGCGGAGGGCACTGAAGCTTTCTTT.